The text below deals with one T cell receptor (beta chain). The sample originates from a study of preoperative IRX-2 immunotherapy in early breast cancer. Using immunoSEQ multiplex PCR, the repertoire was profiled, and TCRdb retains in-frame clones only, with some absent. The sample records about 43,000 clones, about 94% being singletons. Treatment meaning: preoperative locoregional IRX-2 cytokine immunotherapy. Samples came from a phase Ib trial of preoperative locoregional IRX-2 cytokine immunotherapy. Germline CDR1 is LGHNA and CDR2 is YNFKEQ. This CDR3 spans 16 amino acids. The trim removed 2 bases at V and 6 bases at J, leaving 5 bases unmatched.

The chain combines TRBV4-2 with TRBJ2-4; 12 bases are a match to TRBD2. The input for sequencing was tumor tissue, taken after IRX-2 immunotherapy. This clonotype was sampled from a human donor with breast cancer. The CDR3 is CASSQQLAGGGNIQYF. The CDR3 coding sequence is TGTGCCAGCAGCCAACAACTAGCGGGAGGAGGAAACATTCAGTACTTC.